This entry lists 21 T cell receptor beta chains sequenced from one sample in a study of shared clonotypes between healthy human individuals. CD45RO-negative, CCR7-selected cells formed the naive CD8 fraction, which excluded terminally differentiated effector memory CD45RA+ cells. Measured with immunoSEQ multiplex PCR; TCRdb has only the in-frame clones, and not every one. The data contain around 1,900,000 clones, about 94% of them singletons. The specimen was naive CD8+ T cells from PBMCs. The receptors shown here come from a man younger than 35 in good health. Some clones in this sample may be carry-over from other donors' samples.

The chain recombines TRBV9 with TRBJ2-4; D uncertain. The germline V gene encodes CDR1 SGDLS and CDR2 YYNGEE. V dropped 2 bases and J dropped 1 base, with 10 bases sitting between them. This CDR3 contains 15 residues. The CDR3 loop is CASSVGEMAKNIQYF. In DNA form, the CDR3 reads TGTGCCAGCAGCGTGGGCGAAATGGCCAAAAACATTCAGTACTTC.

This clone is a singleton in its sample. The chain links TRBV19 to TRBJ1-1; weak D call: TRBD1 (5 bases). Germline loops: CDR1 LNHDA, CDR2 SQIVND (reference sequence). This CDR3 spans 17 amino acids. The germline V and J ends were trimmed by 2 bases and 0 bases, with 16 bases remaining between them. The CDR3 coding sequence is TGTGCCAGTAGTATACCGACCAAGGGGAGGCTGAACACTGAAGCTTTCTTT. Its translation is CASSIPTKGRLNTEAFF.

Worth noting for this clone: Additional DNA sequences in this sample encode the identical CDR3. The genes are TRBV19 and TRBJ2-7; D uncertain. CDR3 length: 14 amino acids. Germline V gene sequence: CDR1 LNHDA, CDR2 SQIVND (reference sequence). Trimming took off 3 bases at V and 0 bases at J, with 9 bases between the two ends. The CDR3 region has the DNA TGTGCCAGTAGTATCGCAGCAGGCTCCTACGAGCAGTACTTC. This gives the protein CASSIAAGSYEQYF.

Written as DNA, the CDR3 is TGTGCCAGCAGTGTTGCGGGGAGCTCCTACAATGAGCAGTTCTTC. Translating it yields CASSVAGSSYNEQFF. This chain joins TRBV6-4 and TRBJ2-1; perhaps TRBD2 as D (6 bases). Trimming took off 4 bases at V and 0 bases at J, with 10 bases between the two ends. There are 15 residues in the CDR3. CDR1 and CDR2 (germline): MRHNA, SNTAGT.

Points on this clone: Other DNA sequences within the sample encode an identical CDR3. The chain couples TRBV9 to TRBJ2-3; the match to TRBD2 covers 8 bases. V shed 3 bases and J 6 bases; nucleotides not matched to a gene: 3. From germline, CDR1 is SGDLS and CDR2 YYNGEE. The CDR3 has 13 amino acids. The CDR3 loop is CASSARLADTQYF. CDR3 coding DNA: TGTGCCAGCAGCGCCCGACTAGCGGATACGCAGTATTTT.

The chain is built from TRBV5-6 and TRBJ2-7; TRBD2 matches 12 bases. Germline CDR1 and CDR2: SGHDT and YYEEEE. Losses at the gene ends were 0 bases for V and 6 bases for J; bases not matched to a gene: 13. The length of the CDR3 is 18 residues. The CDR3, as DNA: TGTGCCAGCAGCTTGGGTTTCGCATGGTCTAGCGGGAGGGGCGAGCAGTACTTC. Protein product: CASSLGFAWSSGRGEQYF.

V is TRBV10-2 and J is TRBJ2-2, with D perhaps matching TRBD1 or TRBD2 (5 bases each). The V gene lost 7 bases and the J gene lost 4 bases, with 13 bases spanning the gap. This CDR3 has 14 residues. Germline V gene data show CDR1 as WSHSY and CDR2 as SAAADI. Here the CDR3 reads CASNPTGTTGELFF. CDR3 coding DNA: TGCGCCAGCAACCCAACCGGGACCACCGGGGAGCTGTTTTTT.

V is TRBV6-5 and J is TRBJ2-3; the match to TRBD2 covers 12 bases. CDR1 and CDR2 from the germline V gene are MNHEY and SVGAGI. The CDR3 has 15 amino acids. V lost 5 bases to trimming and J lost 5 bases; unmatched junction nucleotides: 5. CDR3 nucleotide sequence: TGTGCCAGCAGTCCGACGGGACTAGCGGGAGATACGCAGTATTTT. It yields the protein CASSPTGLAGDTQYF.

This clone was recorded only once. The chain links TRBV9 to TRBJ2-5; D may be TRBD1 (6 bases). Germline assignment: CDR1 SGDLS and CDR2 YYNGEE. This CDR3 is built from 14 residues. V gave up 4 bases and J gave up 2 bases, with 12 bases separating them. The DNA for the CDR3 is TGTGCCAGCAGCCCCCAAGGGGGTCAAGAGACCCAGTACTTC. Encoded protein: CASSPQGGQETQYF. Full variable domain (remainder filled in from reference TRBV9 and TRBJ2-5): DSGVTQTPKHLITATGQRVTLRCSPRSGDLSVYWYQQSLDQGLQFLIQYYNGEERAKGNILERFSAQQFPDLHSELNLSSLELGDSALYFCASSPQGGQETQYFGPGTRLLVL.

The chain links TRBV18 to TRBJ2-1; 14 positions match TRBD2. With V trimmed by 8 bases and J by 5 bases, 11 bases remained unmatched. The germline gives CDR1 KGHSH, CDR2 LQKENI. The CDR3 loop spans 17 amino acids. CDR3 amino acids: CASGSGTSGSFNNEQFF. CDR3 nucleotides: TGTGCCAGCGGATCCGGGACTAGCGGGAGTTTCAACAATGAGCAGTTCTTC.

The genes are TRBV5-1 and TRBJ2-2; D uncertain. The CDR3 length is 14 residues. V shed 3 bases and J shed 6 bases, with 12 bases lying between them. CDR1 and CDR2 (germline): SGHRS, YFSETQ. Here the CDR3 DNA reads TGCGCCAGCAGCTGGGCCTCTGTGGCCGGGGAGCTGTTTTTT. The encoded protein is CASSWASVAGELFF. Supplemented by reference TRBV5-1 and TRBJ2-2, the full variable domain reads KAGVTQTPRYLIKTRGQQVTLSCSPISGHRSVSWYQQTPGQGLQFLFEYFSETQRNKGNFPGRFSGRQFSNSRSEMNVSTLELGDSALYLCASSWASVAGELFFGEGSRLTVL.

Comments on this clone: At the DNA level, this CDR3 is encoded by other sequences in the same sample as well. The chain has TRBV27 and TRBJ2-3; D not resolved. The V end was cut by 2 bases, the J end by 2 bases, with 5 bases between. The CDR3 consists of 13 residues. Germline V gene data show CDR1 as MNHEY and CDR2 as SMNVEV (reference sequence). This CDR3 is CASSLLATDTQYF. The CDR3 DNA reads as TGTGCCAGCAGTTTACTTGCCACAGATACGCAGTATTTT.

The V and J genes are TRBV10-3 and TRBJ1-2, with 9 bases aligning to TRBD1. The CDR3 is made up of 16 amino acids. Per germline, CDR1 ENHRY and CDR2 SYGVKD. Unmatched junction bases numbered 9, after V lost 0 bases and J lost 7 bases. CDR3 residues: CAISESPDRGGSGYTF. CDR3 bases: TGTGCCATCAGTGAGTCACCGGACAGGGGAGGGTCTGGCTACACCTTC.

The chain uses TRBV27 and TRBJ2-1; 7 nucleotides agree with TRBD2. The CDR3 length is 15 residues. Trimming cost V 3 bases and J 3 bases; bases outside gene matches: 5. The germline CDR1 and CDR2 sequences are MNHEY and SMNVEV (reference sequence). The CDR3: CASSLASGYYNEQFF. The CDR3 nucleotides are TGTGCCAGCAGTTTGGCTAGCGGATACTACAATGAGCAGTTCTTC.

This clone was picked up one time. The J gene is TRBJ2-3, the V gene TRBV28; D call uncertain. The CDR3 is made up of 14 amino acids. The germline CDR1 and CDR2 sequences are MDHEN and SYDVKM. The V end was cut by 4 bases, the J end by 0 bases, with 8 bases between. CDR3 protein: CASSSERSTDTQYF. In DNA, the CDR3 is TGTGCCAGCAGTTCAGAGAGAAGCACAGATACGCAGTATTTT.

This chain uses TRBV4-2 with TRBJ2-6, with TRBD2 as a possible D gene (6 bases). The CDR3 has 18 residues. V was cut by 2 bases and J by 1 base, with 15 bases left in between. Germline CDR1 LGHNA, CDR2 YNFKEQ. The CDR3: CASSQTVAATSGANVLTF. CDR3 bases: TGTGCCAGCAGCCAAACTGTAGCGGCCACTTCTGGGGCCAACGTCCTGACTTTC.

The CDR3 reads CASREGQAETDTQYF. CDR3 nucleotides: TGTGCCAGCAGGGAGGGACAGGCTGAGACAGATACGCAGTATTTT. The chain links TRBV7-3 to TRBJ2-3, with 8 bases that match TRBD1. V was pared by 6 bases and J by 3 bases, with 8 bases of the junction left unmatched. Germline CDR1 SGHTA, CDR2 FQGTGA. The CDR3 is made up of 15 amino acids.

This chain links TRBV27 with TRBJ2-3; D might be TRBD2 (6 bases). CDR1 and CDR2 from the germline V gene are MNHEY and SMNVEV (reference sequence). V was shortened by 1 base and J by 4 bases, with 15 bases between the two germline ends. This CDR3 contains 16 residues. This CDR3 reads CASSLLGGSGADTQYF. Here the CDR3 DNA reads TGTGCCAGCAGTTTATTGGGGGGATCGGGAGCAGATACGCAGTATTTT.

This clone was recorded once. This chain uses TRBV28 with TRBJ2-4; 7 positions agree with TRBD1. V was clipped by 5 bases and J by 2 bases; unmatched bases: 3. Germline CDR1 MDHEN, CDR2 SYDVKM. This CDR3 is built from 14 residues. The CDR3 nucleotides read TGTGCCAGCAGTACGGACAGGTCCAAAAACATTCAGTACTTC. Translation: CASSTDRSKNIQYF.

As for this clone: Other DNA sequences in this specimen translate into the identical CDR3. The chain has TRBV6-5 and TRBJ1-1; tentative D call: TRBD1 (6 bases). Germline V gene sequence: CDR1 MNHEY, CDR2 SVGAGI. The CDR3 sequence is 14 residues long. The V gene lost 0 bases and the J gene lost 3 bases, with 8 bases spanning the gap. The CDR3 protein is CASSYSTGYTEAFF. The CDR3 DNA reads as TGTGCCAGCAGTTACTCGACAGGCTACACTGAAGCTTTCTTT.

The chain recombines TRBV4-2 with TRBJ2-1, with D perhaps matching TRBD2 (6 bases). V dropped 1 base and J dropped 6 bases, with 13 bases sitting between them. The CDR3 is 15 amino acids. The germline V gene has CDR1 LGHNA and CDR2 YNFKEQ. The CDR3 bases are TGTGCCAGCAGCCAAGTTCAACTAGCCCGCAATGAGCAGTTCTTC. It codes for CASSQVQLARNEQFF.